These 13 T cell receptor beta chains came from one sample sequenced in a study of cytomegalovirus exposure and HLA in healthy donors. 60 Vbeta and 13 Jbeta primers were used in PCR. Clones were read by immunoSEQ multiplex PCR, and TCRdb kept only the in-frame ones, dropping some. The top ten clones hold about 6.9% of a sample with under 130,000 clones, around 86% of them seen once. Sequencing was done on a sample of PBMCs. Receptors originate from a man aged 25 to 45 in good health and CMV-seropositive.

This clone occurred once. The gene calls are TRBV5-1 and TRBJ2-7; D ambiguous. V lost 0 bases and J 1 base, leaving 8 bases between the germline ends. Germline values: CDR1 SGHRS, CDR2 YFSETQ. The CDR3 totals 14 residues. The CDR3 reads CASSLVVGSYEQYF. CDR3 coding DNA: TGCGCCAGCAGCTTGGTTGTCGGTTCCTACGAGCAGTACTTC.

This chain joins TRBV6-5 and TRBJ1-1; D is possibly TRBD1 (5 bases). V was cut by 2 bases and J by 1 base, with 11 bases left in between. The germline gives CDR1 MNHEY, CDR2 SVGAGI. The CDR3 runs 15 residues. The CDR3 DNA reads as TGTGCCAGCAGTTACGGGGGGTCTGGGAACACTGAAGCTTTCTTT. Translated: CASSYGGSGNTEAFF.

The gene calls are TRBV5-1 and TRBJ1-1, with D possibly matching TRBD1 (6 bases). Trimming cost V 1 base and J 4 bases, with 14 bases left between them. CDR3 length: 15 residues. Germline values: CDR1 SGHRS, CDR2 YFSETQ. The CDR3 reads CASSLTGPPFTEAFF. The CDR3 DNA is TGCGCCAGCAGCTTGACAGGGCCCCCCTTCACTGAAGCTTTCTTT. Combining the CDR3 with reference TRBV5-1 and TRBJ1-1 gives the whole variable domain KAGVTQTPRYLIKTRGQQVTLSCSPISGHRSVSWYQQTPGQGLQFLFEYFSETQRNKGNFPGRFSGRQFSNSRSEMNVSTLELGDSALYLCASSLTGPPFTEAFFGQGTRLTVV.

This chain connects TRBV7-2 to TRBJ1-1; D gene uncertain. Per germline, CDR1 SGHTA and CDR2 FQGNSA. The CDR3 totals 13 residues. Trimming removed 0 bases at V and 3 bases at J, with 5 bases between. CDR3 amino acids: CASSLAAYTEAFF. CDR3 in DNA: TGTGCCAGCAGCTTAGCAGCATACACTGAAGCTTTCTTT. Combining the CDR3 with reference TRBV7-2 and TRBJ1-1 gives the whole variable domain GAGVSQSPSNKVTEKGKDVELRCDPISGHTALYWYRQSLGQGLEFLIYFQGNSAPDKSGLPSDRFSAERTGGSVSTLTIQRTQQEDSAVYLCASSLAAYTEAFFGQGTRLTVV.

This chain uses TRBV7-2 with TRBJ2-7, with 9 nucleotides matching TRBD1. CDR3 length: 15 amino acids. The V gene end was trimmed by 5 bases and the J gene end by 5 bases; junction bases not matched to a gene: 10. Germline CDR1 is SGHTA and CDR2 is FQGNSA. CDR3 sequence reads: CASSPRRGTGNEQYF. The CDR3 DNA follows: TGTGCCAGCAGCCCTCGACGCGGGACAGGGAACGAGCAGTACTTC.

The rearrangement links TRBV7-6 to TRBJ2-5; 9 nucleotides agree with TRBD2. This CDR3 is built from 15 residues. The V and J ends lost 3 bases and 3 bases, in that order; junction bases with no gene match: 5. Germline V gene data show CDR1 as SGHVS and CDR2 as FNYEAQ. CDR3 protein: CASSFLGLAKETQYF. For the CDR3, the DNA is TGTGCCAGCAGCTTTTTAGGACTAGCGAAAGAGACCCAGTACTTC. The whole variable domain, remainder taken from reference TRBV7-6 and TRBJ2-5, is GAGVSQSPRYKVTKRGQDVALRCDPISGHVSLYWYRQALGQGPEFLTYFNYEAQQDKSGLPNDRFSAERPEGSISTLTIQRTEQRDSAMYRCASSFLGLAKETQYFGPGTRLLVL.

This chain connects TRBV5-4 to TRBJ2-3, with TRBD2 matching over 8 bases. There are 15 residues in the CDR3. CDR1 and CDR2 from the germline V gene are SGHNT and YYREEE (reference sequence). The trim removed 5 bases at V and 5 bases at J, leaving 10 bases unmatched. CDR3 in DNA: TGTGCCAGCAGTTCTACGACTAGCGCGTTAGATACGCAGTATTTT. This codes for CASSSTTSALDTQYF.

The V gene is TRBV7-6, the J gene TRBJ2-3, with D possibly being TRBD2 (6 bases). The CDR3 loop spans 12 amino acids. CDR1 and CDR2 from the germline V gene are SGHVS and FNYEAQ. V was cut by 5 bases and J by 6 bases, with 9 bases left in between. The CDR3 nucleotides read TGTGCCAGCAGCCTGGGGAGGGATACGCAGTATTTT. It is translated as CASSLGRDTQYF. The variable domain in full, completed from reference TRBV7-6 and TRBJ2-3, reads GAGVSQSPRYKVTKRGQDVALRCDPISGHVSLYWYRQALGQGPEFLTYFNYEAQQDKSGLPNDRFSAERPEGSISTLTIQRTEQRDSAMYRCASSLGRDTQYFGPGTRLTVL.

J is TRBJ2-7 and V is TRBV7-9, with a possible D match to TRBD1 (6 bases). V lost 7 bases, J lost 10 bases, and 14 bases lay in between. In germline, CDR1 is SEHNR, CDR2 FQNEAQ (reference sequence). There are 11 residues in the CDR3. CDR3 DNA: TGTGCCAGCACCCTACAGGGTATTCAGTACTTC. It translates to CASTLQGIQYF. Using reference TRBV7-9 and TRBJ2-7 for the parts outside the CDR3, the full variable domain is DTGVSQNPRHKITKRGQNVTFRCDPISEHNRLYWYRQTLGQGPEFLTYFQNEAQLEKSRLLSDRFSAERPKGSFSTLEIQRTEQGDSAMYLCASTLQGIQYFGPGTRLTVT.

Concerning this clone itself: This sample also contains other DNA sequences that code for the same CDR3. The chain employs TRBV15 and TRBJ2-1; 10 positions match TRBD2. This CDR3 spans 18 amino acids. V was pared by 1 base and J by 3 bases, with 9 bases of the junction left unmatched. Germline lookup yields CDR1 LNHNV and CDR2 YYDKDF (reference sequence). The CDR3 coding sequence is TGTGCCACCAGCAGAGGGGGCACTAGCGGGGCCCGCTACAATGAGCAGTTCTTC. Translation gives CATSRGGTSGARYNEQFF.

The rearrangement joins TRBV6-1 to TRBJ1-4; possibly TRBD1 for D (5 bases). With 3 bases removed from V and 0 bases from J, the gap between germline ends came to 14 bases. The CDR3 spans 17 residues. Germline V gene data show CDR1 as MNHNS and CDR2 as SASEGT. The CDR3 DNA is TGTGCCAGCAGTGAGGACAACCCGGCCGCAACTAATGAAAAACTGTTTTTT. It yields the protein CASSEDNPAATNEKLFF.

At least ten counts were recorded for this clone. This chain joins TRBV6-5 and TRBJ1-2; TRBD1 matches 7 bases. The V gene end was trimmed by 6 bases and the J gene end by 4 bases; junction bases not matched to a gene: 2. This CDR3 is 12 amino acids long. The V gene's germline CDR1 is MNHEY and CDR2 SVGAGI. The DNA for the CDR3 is TGTGCCAGCAGGACAGGGTTCTATGGCTACACCTTC. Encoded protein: CASRTGFYGYTF.

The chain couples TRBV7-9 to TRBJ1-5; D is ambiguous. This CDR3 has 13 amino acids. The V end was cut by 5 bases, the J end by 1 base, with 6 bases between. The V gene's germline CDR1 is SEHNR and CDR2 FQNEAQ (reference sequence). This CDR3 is CASSAQSNQPQHF. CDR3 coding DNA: TGTGCCAGCAGCGCACAGAGCAATCAGCCCCAGCATTTT.